A selection of T cell receptor beta chains follows, all from one sample in a study of early stage breast cancer tumors. Assay: immunoSEQ multiplex PCR; the TCRdb copy retains only in-frame clones and omits some. Of 20,000 to 30,000 clones in the sample, roughly 67% are singletons; the top ten hold about 10%. The sequencing input was breast tumor tissue. These receptors came from a person aged 55 to 69 with breast cancer. The CDR3 runs from the conserved cysteine through the conserved F or W. The D gene is left open where the match is weak. Expanded clones get a size class; other rows say once, few or many, or leave the size out.

j_call v_call d_call clone_size cdr3_nt cdr3_aa
TRBJ1-1 TRBV6-5 NA NA TGTGCCAGCAGTTTCAGAGGGACTAACACTGAAGCTTTCTTT CASSFRGTNTEAFF
TRBJ2-5 TRBV6-5 NA NA TGTGCCAGCAGTTACGCCGGGGGGCGCATTCAGACCCAGTACTTC CASSYAGGRIQTQYF
TRBJ2-3 TRBV5-1 TRBD2 NA TGCGCCAGCAGCCTAGCGGGAGACGTTGATACGCAGTATTTT CASSLAGDVDTQYF
TRBJ2-1 TRBV6-6 NA NA TGTGCCAGCATCCCAACAGGGCTCTACAATGAGCAGTTCTTC CASIPTGLYNEQFF
TRBJ1-1 TRBV7-2 NA once TGTGCCAGCAGCTTAGACAGTTCGAACACTGAAGCTTTCTTT CASSLDSSNTEAFF
TRBJ2-1 TRBV5-1 NA NA TGCGCCAGCAGCTTTAATAGCGGATCCTACAATGAGCAGTTCTTC CASSFNSGSYNEQFF
TRBJ1-5 TRBV30 TRBD1 NA TGTGCCTGGAGTCCCCCATGGGACAGGAATCAGCCCCAGCATTTT CAWSPPWDRNQPQHF
TRBJ2-7 TRBV7-2 NA NA TGTGCCAGCAGGCGGGCGGTCTCCTACGAGCAGTACTTC CASRRAVSYEQYF
TRBJ1-4 TRBV6-5 TRBD1 NA TGTGCCAGCAGTCGGGACAGGTGGATAGAAAAACTGTTTTTT CASSRDRWIEKLFF
TRBJ2-1 TRBV11-2 NA NA TGTGCCAGCAGTATTTCCGGGGAGCAGTTCTTC CASSISGEQFF
TRBJ2-7 TRBV5-1 NA NA TGCGCCAGTATCCCCACCGGCGAGCAGTACTTC CASIPTGEQYF
TRBJ2-3 TRBV28 NA NA TGTGCCAGCAGCACTAGGCGGGCAGGATCAGATACGCAGTATTTT CASSTRRAGSDTQYF
TRBJ2-1 TRBV23-1 NA few TGCGCCAGAAGAAGCAGGTTCAATGAGCAGTTCTTC CARRSRFNEQFF
TRBJ1-2 TRBV11-3 TRBD1 NA TGTGCCAGCAGCCTGGGACAGGGGCATGGCTACACCTTC CASSLGQGHGYTF
TRBJ2-3 TRBV30 NA NA TGTGCCTGGAGTGTTCGAGGGGGAACAGATACGCAGTATTTT CAWSVRGGTDTQYF
TRBJ1-1 TRBV27 NA NA TGTGCCAGCAGTCCACTGGGCGGGCCCACTGAAGCTTTCTTT CASSPLGGPTEAFF
TRBJ2-5 TRBV5-4 NA NA TGTGCCAGCAGCTTGCCGCAAGAGACCCAGTACTTC CASSLPQETQYF
TRBJ1-1 TRBV5-1 NA NA TGCGCCAGCAGCCTCCTTCGTTTTAGGGAGGTCACTGAAGCTTTCTTT CASSLLRFREVTEAFF
TRBJ2-7 TRBV18 NA NA TGTGCCAGCTCACCACCGAGGGCCGCCATATCCTACGAGCAGTACTTC CASSPPRAAISYEQYF
TRBJ1-1 TRBV18 NA NA TGTGCCAGCTCACCACAGGGGACTAGGGCTAACACTGAAGCTTTCTTT CASSPQGTRANTEAFF
TRBJ1-4 TRBV6-6 NA NA TGTGCCATCCAGACACGTGTTGAGCTGTTTTTT CAIQTRVELFF
TRBJ1-5 TRBV29-1 TRBD1 NA TGCAGCGTCACACAGGGGGAAGCGTATCAGCCCCAGCATTTT CSVTQGEAYQPQHF
TRBJ2-7 TRBV19 NA few TGTGCCAGTAGTATTGGACTAGGGGGGTGGGAGCAGTACTTC CASSIGLGGWEQYF
TRBJ2-3 TRBV9 TRBD2 NA TGTGCCAGCAGCGTAGGGATATCAGCGGGAGGCACAGATACGCAGTATTTT CASSVGISAGGTDTQYF
TRBJ2-1 TRBV6-1 NA NA TGTGCCAGCAGTGGAGTTAACCCTAGCGAGAAGCAGTTCTTC CASSGVNPSEKQFF
TRBJ1-5 TRBV6-1 TRBD1 NA TGTGCCAGCATTTGGACAGGGGATAGCAATCAGCCCCAGCATTTT CASIWTGDSNQPQHF
TRBJ2-3 TRBV5-1 TRBD2 NA TGCGCCAGCAGCTTGGCGCGGGGGATGGAGGGAGATACGCAGTATTTT CASSLARGMEGDTQYF
TRBJ2-2 TRBV5-4 NA NA TGTGCCAGCAGCCCCCGGCTAGGGAACACCGGGGAGCTGTTTTTT CASSPRLGNTGELFF
TRBJ2-2 TRBV6-1 NA NA TGTGCCAGCAGTTCGCTTTTCGGCGGGGAGCTGTTTTTT CASSSLFGGELFF
TRBJ1-4 TRBV28 TRBD1 NA TGTGCCAGCAGCCGACGGACAGGGACGAGGGTAGCCCTGTTTTTT CASSRRTGTRVALFF
TRBJ2-5 TRBV2 TRBD1 NA TGTGCCAGCAGACGACAGGGGTTGGCAGAGACCCAGTACTTC CASRRQGLAETQYF
TRBJ2-1 TRBV11-1 NA once TGTGCCACCACCCAGGACAATGTATTTAGTGAGCAGTTCTTC CATTQDNVFSEQFF
TRBJ2-2 TRBV6-5 NA NA TGTGCCAGCAGTTACCTACTAAACACCGGGGAGCTGTTTTTT CASSYLLNTGELFF
TRBJ2-5 TRBV9 NA once TGTGCCAGCAGCGTAGGTGCTAGCAGCCAAGAGACCCAGTACTTC CASSVGASSQETQYF
TRBJ2-6 TRBV5-1 NA few TGCGCCAGCAGTGGACTTTCCCGGGCCAACGTCCTGACTTTC CASSGLSRANVLTF
TRBJ2-7 TRBV5-6 NA many TGTGCCAGCAGCTTGGACCGGACCGGGAGAGTCGCCGAGCAGTACTTC CASSLDRTGRVAEQYF
TRBJ1-5 TRBV30 NA NA TGTGCCTGGAGTGGGCAGGGAGGGCAGCCCCAGCATTTT CAWSGQGGQPQHF
TRBJ1-1 TRBV6-5 TRBD1 once TGTGCCAGCAGTAGGGACAGGGGTGCTGAAGCTTTCTTT CASSRDRGAEAFF
TRBJ2-7 TRBV2 TRBD2 NA TGTGCCAGCAGTGCGGGAATAGCGGGAGTTTACGAGCAGTACTTC CASSAGIAGVYEQYF
TRBJ2-1 TRBV9 TRBD2 few TGTGCCAGCAGCGTAGGGACTAGCGGGTACAATGAGCAGTTCTTC CASSVGTSGYNEQFF
TRBJ2-7 TRBV7-2 TRBD2 few TGTGCCAGCAGCTTAGGACTAGCGGGAGGGACCCCCTACGAGCAGTACTTC CASSLGLAGGTPYEQYF
TRBJ2-5 TRBV6-1 NA once TGTGCCAGCAGTGAAAGTCGGGAGACCCAGTACTTC CASSESRETQYF
TRBJ2-2 TRBV6-4 TRBD2 NA TGTGCCAGCAGTAGTCTAGCGGGGACCGCGAACACCGGGGAGCTGTTTTTT CASSSLAGTANTGELFF
TRBJ2-1 TRBV7-2 TRBD2 NA TGTGCCAGCAGCTTAGTGGCGGGAGGGCCCAATGAGCAGTTCTTC CASSLVAGGPNEQFF
TRBJ2-7 TRBV30 NA NA TGTGCCTGGGGGCTAGGTGGGGCTACCCTCTCCTACGAGCAGTACTTC CAWGLGGATLSYEQYF
TRBJ2-2 TRBV27 NA NA TGTGCCAGCAGTTTTACATCAGGGGGGCGCGGCGGGGAGCTGTTTTTT CASSFTSGGRGGELFF
TRBJ2-7 TRBV7-2 NA NA TGTGCCAGCAGCTTAGACAGGAGCTCCTACGAGCAGTACTTC CASSLDRSSYEQYF
TRBJ2-7 TRBV5-1 TRBD2 NA TGCGCCAGCAGCGCCGGACTAGCGGGAAACTACGAGCAGTACTTC CASSAGLAGNYEQYF
TRBJ1-4 TRBV7-9 NA NA TGTGCCAGCACGCCCGCAGGTTCGTGGGAAAAACTGTTTTTT CASTPAGSWEKLFF
TRBJ2-2 TRBV7-8 TRBD2 NA TGTGCCAGCAGCTTGACTAGCGGCGGGGAGCTGTTTTTT CASSLTSGGELFF
TRBJ1-1 TRBV7-9 NA once TGTGCCAGCGTCTCGACTGAAGCTTTCTTT CASVSTEAFF
TRBJ2-7 TRBV27 TRBD1 few TGTGCCAGCAGTGCCCTGGGACAGGGGTGGTACGAGCAGTACTTC CASSALGQGWYEQYF
TRBJ2-7 TRBV5-6 NA NA TGTGCCAGCAGCTTGGATAACTACGAGCAGTACTTC CASSLDNYEQYF
TRBJ2-7 TRBV5-4 TRBD1 NA TGTGCCAGCAGCTTACAGGGGGCTCGGTACGAGCAGTACTTC CASSLQGARYEQYF
TRBJ2-7 TRBV10-3 NA NA TGTGCCATCAGTGATGGGGGAGGCCCCTACGAGCAGTACTTC CAISDGGGPYEQYF
TRBJ2-3 TRBV7-3 TRBD2 NA TGTGCCAGCAGCCGGACTAGCGGCACAGATACGCAGTATTTT CASSRTSGTDTQYF
TRBJ2-7 TRBV11-3 NA NA TGTGCCAGCAGCTTAGCTGCGGCCCAGTACTTC CASSLAAAQYF
TRBJ2-2 TRBV10-3 TRBD1 NA TGTGCCACCGGACAGGGCAACACCGGGGAGCTGTTTTTT CATGQGNTGELFF
TRBJ1-4 TRBV5-1 NA NA TGCGCCAGCAGCAGAACAGCTAATGAAAAACTGTTTTTT CASSRTANEKLFF